Given below is one T cell receptor (beta chain) in context. Its specificity is not known. These data originate in a study of regulatory T cells in long-lasting Graves disease. Study-wide results and limits: Persistent patients had more shared public clonotypes (around 3,000) than new patients (about 920).

Specified time point: persistent/refractory GD, antithyroid drugs over 5 years with positive TRAb. RNA isolated from PBMCs was used to make the TCR library. Library construction for TCR beta used iRepertoire HTBI primers and Arm-PCR of CDR3 regions. TCRdb independently ran MiXCR on the multiplex PCR reads; one entry per CDR3 protein. The sample consists of 400,000 or so distinct CDR3 sequences, under 25% of them appearing once. Trimming took 4 bases from V and 2 from J, leaving 11 bases between them. The germline V gene has CDR1 SEHNR and CDR2 FQNEAQ (reference sequence). The CDR3 covers 15 residues. The chain employs TRBV7-9 and TRBJ2-2, with D tentatively TRBD2 (5 bases). This receptor was identified in a female donor with Graves disease. The input for sequencing was peripheral blood mononuclear cells (PBMCs), taken when the disease was refractory, from a patient treated with antithyroid drugs. In DNA, the CDR3 is TGTGCCAGCAGCTCGGAGCGGAGTAACACCGGGGAGCTGTTTTTT. Its translation: CASSSERSNTGELFF.